This is a list of T cell receptor beta chains from one sample in a study of T cells in narcolepsy. Repertoires were generated with immunoSEQ multiplex PCR, while TCRdb's copy carries only in-frame clones and drops some. The sample consists of tens of thousands of clones, approximately 80% of them appearing once. The material sequenced was CD45RA- memory CD4+ T cells from PBMCs. The receptors were sampled from a human donor with narcolepsy. CDR3s include the opening cysteine and the closing phenylalanine or tryptophan. The D gene is left open where the match is weak. Rows give clone size only sometimes, using once, few, many, or a class for an expanded clone.

D gene: TRBD1; V gene: TRBV25-1; clone size: -; J gene: TRBJ2-1; CDR3 protein: CASSDNAGGAYNEQFF; CDR3 DNA: TGTGCCAGCAGTGATAATGCAGGGGGCGCCTACAATGAGCAGTTCTTC
D gene: -; V gene: TRBV30; clone size: -; J gene: TRBJ2-1; CDR3 protein: CAWSRIGLPSYNEQFF; CDR3 DNA: TGTGCCTGGAGCCGAATAGGGCTCCCCTCCTACAATGAGCAGTTCTTC
D gene: TRBD2; V gene: TRBV19; clone size: -; J gene: TRBJ2-3; CDR3 protein: CASSRSGLVFTDTQYF; CDR3 DNA: TGTGCCAGTAGTAGATCCGGACTAGTTTTTACAGATACGCAGTATTTT
D gene: -; V gene: TRBV30; clone size: -; J gene: TRBJ1-5; CDR3 protein: CAWSLWDQPQHF; CDR3 DNA: TGTGCCTGGAGTCTTTGGGATCAGCCCCAGCATTTT
D gene: -; V gene: TRBV7-9; clone size: -; J gene: TRBJ2-7; CDR3 protein: CASSVQVHEQYF; CDR3 DNA: TGTGCCAGCAGCGTCCAGGTCCACGAGCAGTACTTC
D gene: TRBD2; V gene: TRBV6-6; clone size: -; J gene: TRBJ2-1; CDR3 protein: CASSYTSGGHNEQFF; CDR3 DNA: TGTGCCAGCAGTTACACTAGCGGGGGGCACAATGAGCAGTTCTTC
D gene: TRBD1; V gene: TRBV7-3; clone size: -; J gene: TRBJ2-2; CDR3 protein: CASSWGQSNTGELFF; CDR3 DNA: TGTGCCAGCAGCTGGGGACAGTCGAACACCGGGGAGCTGTTTTTT
D gene: -; V gene: TRBV5-5; clone size: -; J gene: TRBJ1-1; CDR3 protein: CASSFQLGRSEAFF; CDR3 DNA: TGTGCCAGCAGCTTTCAGCTGGGGCGGTCTGAAGCTTTCTTT
D gene: -; V gene: TRBV4-3; clone size: -; J gene: TRBJ1-4; CDR3 protein: CASSQELVGNEKLFF; CDR3 DNA: TGCGCCAGCAGCCAAGAACTGGTGGGAAATGAAAAACTGTTTTTT
D gene: TRBD1; V gene: TRBV18; clone size: -; J gene: TRBJ1-2; CDR3 protein: CASSPRQGNGYTF; CDR3 DNA: TGTGCCAGCTCACCAAGACAGGGAAACGGCTACACCTTC
D gene: -; V gene: TRBV7-2; clone size: few; J gene: TRBJ2-3; CDR3 protein: CASSLARQTSTDTQYF; CDR3 DNA: TGTGCCAGCAGCTTAGCTCGACAGACTAGCACAGATACGCAGTATTTT
D gene: TRBD1; V gene: TRBV5-1; clone size: -; J gene: TRBJ2-1; CDR3 protein: CASSPGQGQYEQFF; CDR3 DNA: TGCGCCAGCAGCCCGGGACAGGGACAATATGAGCAGTTCTTC
D gene: -; V gene: TRBV7-9; clone size: -; J gene: TRBJ1-2; CDR3 protein: CASSLPGNLEDGYTF; CDR3 DNA: TGTGCCAGCAGCTTACCCGGGAACCTAGAGGATGGCTACACCTTC
D gene: -; V gene: TRBV5-1; clone size: -; J gene: TRBJ2-3; CDR3 protein: CASSLAGQTHTSTDTQYF; CDR3 DNA: TGCGCCAGCAGCTTGGCAGGACAGACCCATACAAGCACAGATACGCAGTATTTT